This entry is about one T cell receptor beta chain. The antigen is unknown. Assay used: immunoSEQ multiplex PCR; TCRdb lists only in-frame clones, some missing. The sample lists just under 90,000 clones; 75% to 90% were seen once. The CDR3 consists of 19 residues. The V end lost 1 base, the J end lost 0 bases, and 20 bases lay between the germline ends. The germline V gene has CDR1 SGHDT and CDR2 YYEEEE. The source of the sample is a study of graft-versus-host responses after intestinal transplantation. Study-wide results and limits: Ileal or blood samples showed some GvH clones first, and such clones were also found in recipient marrow.

The sequence derives from a human donor who received an intestinal transplant. The rearrangement links TRBV5-6 to TRBJ2-1; a weak D match, TRBD1 (5 bases). Specimen: unstimulated CD8+ T cells sorted from spleen or lymph node cells, collected before intestinal transplant. This CDR3 reads CASSLWGGAAKSSYNEQFF. The CDR3 DNA sequence: TGTGCCAGCAGCTTGTGGGGCGGTGCGGCAAAAAGCTCCTACAATGAGCAGTTCTTC.